This is a list of T cell receptor beta chains from one sample in a study of blood T cell repertoires in COVID-19. The method was immunoSEQ multiplex PCR; TCRdb's version includes in-frame clones alone and lacks a portion of them. The sample has 450,000 to 500,000 clones; around 85% are singletons. The sequenced material came from peripheral blood. The receptors stem from a human donor in a cohort sampled during active COVID-19. Each CDR3 is given with its conserved first and last residue. The D gene is left open where the match is weak. Rows may omit the clone size; those that give it use once, few, many or a size class.

NA TRBJ1-4 TRBD1 TRBV25-1 CASSDQKTGAREKLFF TGTGCCAGCAGTGATCAGAAGACAGGGGCGCGAGAAAAACTGTTTTTT
NA TRBJ2-5 TRBD1 TRBV3-1/TRBV3-2 CASSPRTGGWEQETQYF TGTGCCAGCAGCCCGCGGACAGGGGGCTGGGAGCAAGAGACCCAGTACTTC
NA TRBJ1-1 NA TRBV6-5 CASSYSRDMTNTEAFF TGTGCCAGCAGTTACTCGAGGGATATGACGAACACTGAAGCTTTCTTT
NA TRBJ1-2 TRBD1 TRBV28 CASRQTGVYGYTF TGTGCCAGCAGACAGACAGGGGTCTATGGCTACACCTTC
NA TRBJ1-2 NA TRBV28 CASRGANYGYTF TGTGCCAGCCGGGGGGCCAACTATGGCTACACCTTC
NA TRBJ2-7 TRBD1 TRBV10-3 CAISPGTGVDEQYF TGTGCCATCAGCCCCGGGACAGGGGTGGACGAGCAGTACTTC
once TRBJ2-7 TRBD1 TRBV5-6 CASSLGTGGAVEQYF TGTGCCAGCAGCTTGGGCACAGGGGGCGCGGTTGAGCAGTACTTC
NA TRBJ2-7 TRBD2 TRBV27 CASSATRAGVYEQYF TGTGCCAGCAGTGCGACTAGAGCGGGAGTCTACGAGCAGTACTTC
NA TRBJ2-7 TRBD2 TRBV4-2 CASSQAAPSGILYEQYF TGTGCCAGCAGCCAGGCTGCCCCCAGCGGGATTCTCTACGAGCAGTACTTC
few TRBJ2-6 NA TRBV15 CATSRVGSGANVLTF TGTGCCACCAGCAGAGTCGGCTCTGGGGCCAACGTCCTGACTTTC
NA TRBJ1-1 TRBD1 TRBV19 CASKTGDLNTEAFF TGTGCCAGTAAGACAGGGGACCTGAACACTGAAGCTTTCTTT
NA TRBJ1-2 NA TRBV7-2 CAGGPQQGYATF TGTGCCGGGGGACCTCAACAGGGTTATGCCACCTTC
NA TRBJ1-1 NA TRBV19 CASSFREGTEAFF TGTGCCAGTAGTTTCCGGGAGGGCACTGAAGCTTTCTTT
few TRBJ1-5 NA TRBV18 CASSLGPSNSNQPQHF TGTGCCAGCTCTCTGGGGCCGTCTAATAGCAATCAGCCCCAGCATTTT
NA TRBJ2-5 TRBD1 TRBV14 CASSQSTGGAETQYF TGTGCCAGCAGCCAAAGTACAGGGGGCGCGGAGACCCAGTACTTC
NA TRBJ2-1 TRBD2 TRBV6-5 CASSLLAGGYNEQFF TGTGCCAGCAGTCTACTAGCGGGAGGGTACAATGAGCAGTTCTTC
NA TRBJ2-7 NA TRBV7-9 CAIKRESSYEQYF TGTGCCATCAAGCGAGAAAGTTCCTACGAGCAGTACTTC
NA TRBJ1-6 TRBD1 TRBV30 CAWSVLGGLSDLPLHF TGTGCCTGGAGTGTACTAGGGGGCCTGAGCGATTTACCCCTCCACTTT
NA TRBJ1-2 NA TRBV27 CASNRNSGGGYTF TGTGCCAGCAATAGGAATTCCGGGGGTGGCTACACCTTC
NA TRBJ2-4 NA TRBV7-2 CASSLTGAKNIQYF TGTGCCAGCAGCTTAACGGGGGCCAAAAACATTCAGTACTTC
few TRBJ1-6 TRBD1 TRBV11-2 CASSPNRDRVGSPLHF TGTGCCAGCAGCCCTAACCGGGACAGGGTAGGATCACCCCTCCACTTT
NA TRBJ1-4 NA TRBV5-1 CASSFYQGREKLFF TGCGCCAGCAGCTTCTATCAGGGTCGAGAAAAACTGTTTTTT
NA TRBJ2-1 NA TRBV19 CASSIVWRANEQFF TGTGCCAGTAGTATAGTCTGGCGGGCCAATGAGCAGTTCTTC
NA TRBJ1-3 NA TRBV30 CAWTLGLLSSGNTIYF TGTGCCTGGACCCTAGGTCTTTTGAGCTCTGGAAACACCATATATTTT
NA TRBJ2-1 TRBD2 TRBV5-6 CASSRTSGANEQFF TGTGCCAGCAGCCGGACTAGCGGGGCCAATGAGCAGTTCTTC
NA TRBJ2-2 TRBD1 TRBV6-5 CASLRTGVSGELFF TGTGCCAGCCTTCGGACAGGGGTATCCGGGGAGCTGTTTTTT
NA TRBJ2-1 TRBD2 TRBV19 CASMRLAGGLGDNEQFF TGTGCCAGTATGAGGCTAGCGGGAGGCCTGGGGGACAATGAGCAGTTCTTC
once TRBJ2-5 NA TRBV28 CASSPKLFFNRWQETQYF TGTGCCAGCAGTCCTAAATTATTCTTTAACAGATGGCAAGAGACCCAGTACTTC
NA TRBJ1-5 TRBD1 TRBV10-3 CAISAGQGDQPQHF TGTGCCATCAGTGCCGGACAGGGGGATCAGCCCCAGCATTTT
NA TRBJ1-5 NA TRBV5-8 CASRPKYIQGNQPQHF TGTGCCAGCAGACCGAAGTACATTCAGGGCAATCAGCCCCAGCATTTT
NA TRBJ2-7 NA TRBV7-9 CASSDPGFSYEQYF TGTGCCAGCAGCGACCCAGGGTTTTCCTACGAGCAGTACTTC
NA TRBJ2-3 TRBD2 TRBV4-2 CASRSETSGSDTQYF TGTGCCAGCAGATCCGAGACTAGCGGGAGTGATACGCAGTATTTT
NA TRBJ2-1 TRBD2 TRBV5-1 CASRKLGGLAGKSSYNEQFF TGCGCCAGCAGAAAGCTAGGGGGACTAGCGGGCAAGAGCTCCTACAATGAGCAGTTCTTC
once TRBJ2-5 NA TRBV11-3 CASSLGSLGAPVETQYF TGTGCCAGCAGCTTAGGTAGTTTGGGGGCTCCTGTGGAGACCCAGTACTTC
NA TRBJ1-4 NA TRBV4-1 CASSAQPGVMGEKLFF TGCGCCAGCAGCGCCCAACCAGGGGTGATGGGTGAAAAACTGTTTTTT
NA TRBJ1-1 TRBD1 TRBV6-1 CASSDRGWAAFF TGTGCCAGCAGTGACAGGGGGTGGGCAGCTTTCTTT
NA TRBJ1-1 NA TRBV27 CASRGGTFGPTEAFF TGTGCCAGCCGAGGTGGGACTTTTGGCCCCACTGAAGCTTTCTTT
NA TRBJ2-7 NA TRBV9 CASSVAVGSPPYEQYF TGTGCCAGCAGCGTAGCTGTCGGTTCGCCCCCCTACGAGCAGTACTTC
NA TRBJ2-7 TRBD2 TRBV7-6 CASSLVGLAGEGYEQYF TGTGCCAGCAGCTTAGTGGGTCTAGCGGGAGAAGGCTACGAGCAGTACTTC
NA TRBJ2-2 NA TRBV18 CASSPPSAGAGTGELFF TGTGCCAGCTCACCACCGTCTGCCGGGGCGGGGACCGGGGAGCTGTTTTTT
NA TRBJ1-2 NA TRBV12-3/TRBV12-4 CASSLYRTASMGF TGTGCCAGCAGTTTATACCGAACAGCTTCTATGGGCTTC
NA TRBJ1-3 NA TRBV18 CASSPRQDSGNTIYF TGTGCCAGCTCACCACGTCAGGACTCTGGAAACACCATATATTTT
NA TRBJ2-1 TRBD2 TRBV6-5 CASSPGTSGYNEQFF TGTGCCAGCAGCCCCGGGACTAGCGGCTACAATGAGCAGTTCTTC
NA TRBJ2-5 TRBD2 TRBV9 CASIGRVFWGTQYF TGTGCCAGCATCGGGAGGGTGTTTTGGGGGACCCAGTACTTC
NA TRBJ2-5 TRBD2 TRBV3-1/TRBV3-2 CASSQRLAGGQETQYF TGTGCCAGCAGCCAAAGACTAGCGGGAGGCCAAGAGACCCAGTACTTC
NA TRBJ1-1 NA TRBV19 CASLGPMNTEAFF TGTGCCAGTCTGGGCCCTATGAACACTGAAGCTTTCTTT
NA TRBJ1-2 NA TRBV7-2 CASSSLRQVSYGYTF TGTGCCAGCAGCTCCCTCCGGCAGGTCTCGTATGGCTACACCTTC
NA TRBJ2-1 TRBD2 TRBV2 CASSDDSGRSYNEQFF TGTGCCAGCAGTGACGATAGCGGGAGAAGCTACAATGAGCAGTTCTTC
once TRBJ1-2 NA TRBV5-1 CASSSVANYGYTF TGCGCCAGCTCCTCAGTTGCTAACTATGGCTACACCTTC
NA TRBJ1-6 NA TRBV7-2 CASSLERSPLHF TGTGCCAGCAGCTTAGAGCGTTCACCCCTCCACTTT
NA TRBJ2-7 NA TRBV20-1 CSAQHHEQYF TGCAGTGCCCAACATCACGAGCAGTACTTC
NA TRBJ2-3 TRBD2 TRBV20-1 CSASSVAGTSGFTDTQYF TGCAGTGCTAGTAGTGTCGCCGGGACTAGCGGATTCACAGATACGCAGTATTTT
NA TRBJ1-5 NA TRBV19 CASSIWSGSGNQPQHF TGTGCCAGTAGTATATGGTCGGGGAGCGGCAATCAGCCCCAGCATTTT
NA TRBJ1-1 NA TRBV12-3/TRBV12-4 CASRGDHYEAFF TGTGCCAGCCGGGGAGACCATTATGAAGCTTTCTTT
NA TRBJ2-1 TRBD2 TRBV12-3/TRBV12-4 CASSWPGGREQFF TGTGCCAGCAGTTGGCCTGGCGGGAGGGAGCAGTTCTTC